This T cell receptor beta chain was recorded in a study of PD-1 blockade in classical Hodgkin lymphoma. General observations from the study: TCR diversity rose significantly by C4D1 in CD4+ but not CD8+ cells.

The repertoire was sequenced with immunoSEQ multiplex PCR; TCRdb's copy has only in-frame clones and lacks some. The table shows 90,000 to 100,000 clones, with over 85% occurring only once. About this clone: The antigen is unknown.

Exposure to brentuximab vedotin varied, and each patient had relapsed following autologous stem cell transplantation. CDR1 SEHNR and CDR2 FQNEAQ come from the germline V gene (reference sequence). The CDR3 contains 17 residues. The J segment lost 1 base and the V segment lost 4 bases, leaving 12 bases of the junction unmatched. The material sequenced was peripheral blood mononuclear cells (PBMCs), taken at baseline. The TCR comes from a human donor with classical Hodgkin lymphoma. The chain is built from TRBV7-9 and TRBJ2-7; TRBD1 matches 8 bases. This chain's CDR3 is CASSSLTGTGTSYEQYF. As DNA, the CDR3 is TGTGCCAGCAGCTCCCTGACCGGGACAGGAACTTCCTACGAGCAGTACTTC.